Described below is a single T cell receptor (beta chain) sequence and its context. Its target is not known. The entry originates in a study of blood T cells in healthy people across ages. Study-level findings and limits: While age rose, TCR beta diversity per million T cells dropped in a roughly linear way.

A J-beta primer mix and a sample-barcoded 5' primer were used in a second PCR of roughly 6 to 11 cycles. Every cDNA was tagged by a template-switch adaptor with 12 random nucleotides. Using its own MiXCR run on the 5' RACE reads, TCRdb lists one record per CDR3 protein. The sample holds 1,300,000 or so distinct CDR3 sequences, 59% seen once. Specimen: blood. This TCR came from a young man in good health.

For the CDR3, the DNA is TGCAGTGCGCGGCGGGGGGGAGGCTCCTACAATGAGCAGTTCTTC. This sequence encodes CSARRGGGSYNEQFF. The chain recombines TRBV20-1 with TRBJ2-1, with TRBD2 identical over 9 bases. This CDR3 has 15 residues. The trim removed 6 bases at V and 0 bases at J, leaving 6 bases unmatched. Germline V gene lookup returns CDR1 DFQATT and CDR2 SNEGSKA (reference sequence).